The present entry profiles one T cell receptor (beta chain) with its context. No antigen is known for it. This entry belongs to a study of early T cells in non-severe SARS-CoV-2 infection. Across the study: Sequenced bulk RNA came from whole blood that was unsorted, and chains were unpaired.

Whole-study results and caveats: Database matching using VDJdb favored anti-spike CD8 responses, with private and CD4 specificities left missing.

Trimming took off 6 bases at V and 4 bases at J, with 18 bases between the two ends. This CDR3 comprises 15 residues. Individual cDNA molecules were tagged with unique molecular identifiers, the study reported. TCRdb analysed the 5' RACE reads with MiXCR anew, one entry per CDR3 protein. The data contain some 66,000 distinct CDR3 sequences, less than 9.5% of them singletons. This receptor was obtained from an adult who was a healthcare worker with PCR-confirmed SARS-CoV-2 infection or an uninfected control (not recorded which). The specimen was whole blood. The chain joins TRBV12-3 or TRBV12-4 to TRBJ1-2; D may be TRBD1 (6 bases). As DNA, the CDR3 is TGTGCCAGCAGCCGAGGGGCGGACAGCCTCTATGGCTACACCTTC. It is translated as CASSRGADSLYGYTF.